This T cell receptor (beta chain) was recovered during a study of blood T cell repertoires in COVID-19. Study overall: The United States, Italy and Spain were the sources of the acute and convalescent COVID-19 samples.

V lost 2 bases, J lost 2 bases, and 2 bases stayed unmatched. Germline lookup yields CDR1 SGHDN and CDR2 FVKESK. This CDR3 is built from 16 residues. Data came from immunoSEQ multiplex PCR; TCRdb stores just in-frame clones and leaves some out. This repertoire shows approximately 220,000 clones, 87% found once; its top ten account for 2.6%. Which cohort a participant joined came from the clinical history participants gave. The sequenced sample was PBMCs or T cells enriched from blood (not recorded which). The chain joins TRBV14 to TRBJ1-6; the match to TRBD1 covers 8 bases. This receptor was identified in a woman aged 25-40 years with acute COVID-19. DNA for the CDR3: TGTGCCAGCAGCCAATCGACAGGGGCCTATAATTCACCCCTCCACTTT. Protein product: CASSQSTGAYNSPLHF.